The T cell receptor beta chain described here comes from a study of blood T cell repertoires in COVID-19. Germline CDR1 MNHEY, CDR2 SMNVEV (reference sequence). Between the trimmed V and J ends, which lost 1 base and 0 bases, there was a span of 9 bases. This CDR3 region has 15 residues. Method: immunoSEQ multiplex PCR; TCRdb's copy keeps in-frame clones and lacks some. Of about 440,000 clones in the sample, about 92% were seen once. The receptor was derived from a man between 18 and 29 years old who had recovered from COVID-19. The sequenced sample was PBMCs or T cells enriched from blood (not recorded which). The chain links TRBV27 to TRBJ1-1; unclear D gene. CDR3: CASSLYTSLNTEAFF. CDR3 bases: TGTGCCAGCAGTTTATATACCAGTCTGAACACTGAAGCTTTCTTT.